The 10 T cell receptor beta chains below were found in one sample sequenced in a study of control samples from healthy donors and cancer patients. TCRdb's table, derived via immunoSEQ multiplex PCR, lists solely in-frame clones and lacks some. The sample carries 150,000 to 200,000 clones, more than 85% recorded once. The sample consisted of blood. These receptor sequences come from a woman between 35 and 50 years old in good health.

The J gene is TRBJ2-3, the V gene TRBV7-3, with D maybe TRBD2 (6 bases). This CDR3 comprises 15 residues. Germline CDR1 reads SGHTA; CDR2 reads FQGTGA. Trimming shortened V by 4 bases and J by 1 base, and 12 bases separated the two germline ends. The CDR3 DNA reads TGTGCCAGCAGCTCCAGACTAGGAGGCACAGATACGCAGTATTTT. It yields the protein CASSSRLGGTDTQYF.

This chain connects TRBV5-1 to TRBJ2-3, with TRBD2 identical over 13 bases. CDR1 and CDR2 (germline): SGHRS, YFSETQ. The CDR3 length is 17 residues. Trimming cost V 0 bases and J 0 bases; bases outside gene matches: 1. The CDR3 DNA is TGCGCCAGCAGCTTGGGGACTAGCGGGGGAAGCACAGATACGCAGTATTTT. Translated: CASSLGTSGGSTDTQYF.

The genes are TRBV7-9 and TRBJ2-1; D is possibly TRBD1 (6 bases). This CDR3 comprises 15 residues. Germline V gene sequence: CDR1 SEHNR, CDR2 FQNEAQ (reference sequence). V gave up 6 bases and J gave up 0 bases, with 12 bases separating them. CDR3 amino acids: CASSQGISSYNEQFF. CDR3 sequence (DNA): TGTGCCAGCAGTCAGGGGATTTCCTCCTACAATGAGCAGTTCTTC.

The V and J genes are TRBV27 and TRBJ2-7; D not certain. This CDR3 is 13 amino acids long. The germline gives CDR1 MNHEY, CDR2 SMNVEV (reference sequence). Trimming removed 5 bases at V and 5 bases at J, with 13 bases between. For the CDR3, the DNA is TGTGCCAGCAGTCCCCAGTACCCGGACGAGCAGTACTTC. This encodes CASSPQYPDEQYF.

This chain connects TRBV11-3 to TRBJ2-7; 7 positions agree with TRBD1. In germline, CDR1 is SGHNT, CDR2 YENEEA. V dropped 6 bases and J dropped 6; count of bases not matched to a gene: 11. The CDR3 covers 14 residues. CDR3 residues: CASSLLTGVGEQYF. The CDR3 DNA follows: TGTGCCAGCAGTTTACTAACAGGGGTCGGCGAGCAGTACTTC.

This clone was seen once. The chain is built from TRBV7-2 and TRBJ2-1; D remains unclear. The CDR3 sequence is 15 residues long. CDR1 is SGHTA and CDR2 is FQGNSA in the germline V gene. Between the trimmed V and J ends, which lost 0 bases and 1 base, there was a span of 7 bases. The CDR3 DNA sequence: TGTGCCAGCAGCTTAGCTACTGCATCCTACAATGAGCAGTTCTTC. Its protein product is CASSLATASYNEQFF.

In its sample, this clone was seen once. The CDR3 sequence: CASSIDGAGGNTEAFF. In nucleotides, the CDR3 is TGTGCCAGTAGTATAGACGGGGCAGGGGGGAACACTGAAGCTTTCTTT. V gene TRBV19 combines with J gene TRBJ1-1, with 7 bases lining up with TRBD1. The V gene end was trimmed by 0 bases and the J gene end by 1 base; junction bases not matched to a gene: 5. The CDR3 runs to 16 residues. Germline-derived CDR1 and CDR2 are LNHDA and SQIVND (reference sequence).

V usage is TRBV7-6 and J usage is TRBJ2-5, with TRBD2 identical over 12 bases. The CDR3 spans 17 residues. After removal of 0 bases from V and 4 bases from J, the junction contained 6 bases not matched to a gene. The germline V gene has CDR1 SGHVS and CDR2 FNYEAQ. The CDR3 protein is CASSLASTSGGGETQYF. CDR3 DNA sequence: TGTGCCAGCAGCTTAGCTTCGACTAGCGGGGGAGGAGAGACCCAGTACTTC.

The rearrangement joins TRBV5-6 to TRBJ2-7, with TRBD1 matching 9 bases. Trimming at V came to 6 bases and at J to 5 bases, leaving 9 bases not matched to a gene. CDR1 is SGHDT and CDR2 is YYEEEE in the germline V gene. The CDR3 is 14 residues long. This CDR3 is CASTETGGGNEQYF. CDR3 nucleotides: TGTGCCAGCACCGAGACAGGGGGAGGGAACGAGCAGTACTTC.

The chain combines TRBV5-6 with TRBJ2-7; possible D gene TRBD2, 6 bases. Germline V gene sequence: CDR1 SGHDT, CDR2 YYEEEE. The CDR3 length is 12 residues. The V end was cut by 4 bases, the J end by 6 bases, with 11 bases between. CDR3 sequence reads: CASSRGYREQYF. CDR3 coding DNA: TGTGCCAGCAGCCGGGGGTATCGCGAGCAGTACTTC.